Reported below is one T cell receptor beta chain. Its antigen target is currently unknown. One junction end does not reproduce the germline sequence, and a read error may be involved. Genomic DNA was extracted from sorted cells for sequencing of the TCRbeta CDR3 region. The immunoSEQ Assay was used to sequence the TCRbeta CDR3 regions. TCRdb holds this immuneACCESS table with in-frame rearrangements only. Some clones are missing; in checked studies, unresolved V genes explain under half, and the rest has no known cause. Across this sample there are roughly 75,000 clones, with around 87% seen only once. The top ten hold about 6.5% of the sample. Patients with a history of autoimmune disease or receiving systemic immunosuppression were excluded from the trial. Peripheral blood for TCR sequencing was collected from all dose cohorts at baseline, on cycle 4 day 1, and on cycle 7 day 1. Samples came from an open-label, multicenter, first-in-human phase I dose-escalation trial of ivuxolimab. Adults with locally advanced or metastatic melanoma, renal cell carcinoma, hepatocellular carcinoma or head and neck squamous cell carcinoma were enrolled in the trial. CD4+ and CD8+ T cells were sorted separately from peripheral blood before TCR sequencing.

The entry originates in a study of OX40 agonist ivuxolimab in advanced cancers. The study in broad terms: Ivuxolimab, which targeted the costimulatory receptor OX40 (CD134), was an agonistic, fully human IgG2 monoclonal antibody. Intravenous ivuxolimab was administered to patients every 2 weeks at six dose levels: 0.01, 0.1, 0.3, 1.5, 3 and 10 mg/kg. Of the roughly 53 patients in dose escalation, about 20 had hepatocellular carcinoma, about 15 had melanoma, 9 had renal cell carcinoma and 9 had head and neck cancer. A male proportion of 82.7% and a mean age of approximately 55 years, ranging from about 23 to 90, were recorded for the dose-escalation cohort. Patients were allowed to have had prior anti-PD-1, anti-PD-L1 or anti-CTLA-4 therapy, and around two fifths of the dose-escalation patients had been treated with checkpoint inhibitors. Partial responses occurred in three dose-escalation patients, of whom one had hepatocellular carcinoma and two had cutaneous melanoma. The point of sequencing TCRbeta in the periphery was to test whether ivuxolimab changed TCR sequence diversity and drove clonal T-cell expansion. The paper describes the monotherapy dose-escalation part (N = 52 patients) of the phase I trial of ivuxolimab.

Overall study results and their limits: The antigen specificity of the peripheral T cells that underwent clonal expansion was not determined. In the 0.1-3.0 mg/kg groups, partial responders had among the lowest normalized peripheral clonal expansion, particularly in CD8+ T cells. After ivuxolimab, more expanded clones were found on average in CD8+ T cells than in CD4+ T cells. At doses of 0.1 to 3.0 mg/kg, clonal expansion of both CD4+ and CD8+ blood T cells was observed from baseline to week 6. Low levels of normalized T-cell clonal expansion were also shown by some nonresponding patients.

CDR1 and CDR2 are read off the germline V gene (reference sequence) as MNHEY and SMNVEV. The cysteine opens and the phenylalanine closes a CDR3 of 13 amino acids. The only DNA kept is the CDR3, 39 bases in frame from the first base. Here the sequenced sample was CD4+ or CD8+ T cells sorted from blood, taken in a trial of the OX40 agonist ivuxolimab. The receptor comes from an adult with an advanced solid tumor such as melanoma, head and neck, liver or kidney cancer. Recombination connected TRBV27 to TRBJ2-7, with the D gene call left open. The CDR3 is CVSSLGTSYEQYF. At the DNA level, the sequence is TGTGTCAGCAGCCTGGGCACCTCCTACGAGCAGTACTTC.